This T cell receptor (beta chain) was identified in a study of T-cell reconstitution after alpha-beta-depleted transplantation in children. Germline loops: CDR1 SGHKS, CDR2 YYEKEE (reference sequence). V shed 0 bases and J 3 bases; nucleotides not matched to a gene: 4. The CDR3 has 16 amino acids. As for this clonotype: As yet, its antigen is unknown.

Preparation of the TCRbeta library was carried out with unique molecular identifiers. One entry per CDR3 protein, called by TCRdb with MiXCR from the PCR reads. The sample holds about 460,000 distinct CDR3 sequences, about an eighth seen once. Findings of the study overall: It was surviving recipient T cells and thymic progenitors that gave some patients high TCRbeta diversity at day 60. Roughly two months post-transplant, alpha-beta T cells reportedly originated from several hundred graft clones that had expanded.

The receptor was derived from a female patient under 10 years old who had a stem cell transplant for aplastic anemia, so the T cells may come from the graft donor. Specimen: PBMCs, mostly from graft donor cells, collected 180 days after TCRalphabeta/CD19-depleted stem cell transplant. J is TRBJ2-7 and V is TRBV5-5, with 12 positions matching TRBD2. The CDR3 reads CASSLGLAGVGYEQYF. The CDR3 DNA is TGTGCCAGCAGCTTGGGACTAGCGGGAGTCGGCTACGAGCAGTACTTC.